These 21 T cell receptor beta chains originate from one sample sequenced in a study of response to subunit inactivated influenza vaccine. TCRdb fed the RT-PCR reads into MiXCR, producing one record per CDR3 protein. This table holds about 300,000 distinct CDR3 sequences, around 20% found once. The input for sequencing was PBMCs from blood, taken less than 22 months after vaccination. These receptors were taken from a man between 50 and 75 years old who received an inactivated influenza vaccine.

This clonotype was seen repeatedly, ten times or more. The chain joins TRBV29-1 to TRBJ2-3, with 10 nucleotides matching TRBD2. V dropped 4 bases and J dropped 5; count of bases not matched to a gene: 9. The CDR3 is 15 amino acids. Germline assignment: CDR1 SQVTM and CDR2 ANQGSEA. Here the CDR3 reads CSVGTSGALGDTQYF. CDR3 in DNA: TGCAGCGTTGGGACTAGCGGAGCCCTGGGAGATACGCAGTATTTT.

CDR3 sequence reads: CASSLFQGAYEQYF. The CDR3 DNA reads TGTGCCAGCAGTTTATTTCAGGGGGCCTACGAGCAGTACTTC. This chain connects TRBV12-3 or TRBV12-4 to TRBJ2-7; TRBD1 aligns across 7 bases. The CDR3 consists of 14 residues. V lost 2 bases, J lost 2 bases, and 3 bases stayed unmatched.

This chain connects TRBV4-3 to TRBJ1-1; the D gene is possibly TRBD1 (6 bases). The V gene lost 0 bases and the J gene lost 7 bases, with 15 bases spanning the gap. Germline assignment: CDR1 LGHNA and CDR2 YSLEER. The CDR3 spans 15 residues. The CDR3 DNA follows: TGCGCCAGCAGCCAAGACGGAACAGGGTTTGGTGAAGCTTTCTTT. It specifies CASSQDGTGFGEAFF.

J is TRBJ2-3 and V is TRBV29-1; 13 bases match TRBD2. This CDR3 has 15 residues. After removal of 2 bases from V and 4 bases from J, the junction contained 3 bases not matched to a gene. Germline V gene sequence: CDR1 SQVTM, CDR2 ANQGSEA. CDR3 bases: TGCAGCGTTGAAACCGGGACTAGCGGGGCAGATACGCAGTATTTT. Its protein is CSVETGTSGADTQYF.

This sequence joins TRBV30 and TRBJ2-3, with TRBD2 identical over 10 bases. The germline CDR1 and CDR2 sequences are GTSNPN and SVGIG (reference sequence). The CDR3 extends over 12 amino acids. J gave up 12 bases and V 1 base, and 4 bases lay outside the gene matches. The CDR3 DNA follows: TGTGCCTGGAGTGAAGGACTAGCGGATCAGTATTTT. It is translated as CAWSEGLADQYF.

This clonotype was observed a handful of times. The rearrangement joins TRBV5-5 to TRBJ1-1, with TRBD1 identical over 12 bases. Looked up from germline, CDR1 is SGHKS and CDR2 is YYEKEE (reference sequence). The CDR3 extends over 17 amino acids. V lost 4 bases, J lost 2 bases, and 9 bases stayed unmatched. The CDR3 coding sequence is TGTGCCAGCAGCCCGAATACAGGGACAGGGGGCAACACTGAAGCTTTCTTT. It codes for CASSPNTGTGGNTEAFF.

The V and J genes are TRBV6-1 and TRBJ2-3; 9 bases align to TRBD1. The germline gives CDR1 MNHNS, CDR2 SASEGT. V was clipped by 8 bases and J by 5 bases; unmatched bases: 11. The CDR3 covers 15 residues. The CDR3 loop reads CASLWGTGSKDTQYF. The CDR3 coding sequence is TGTGCCAGCCTGTGGGGGACAGGGTCAAAAGATACGCAGTATTTT.

V and J are TRBV15 and TRBJ2-5, with 7 bases lining up with TRBD1. Germline loops: CDR1 LNHNV, CDR2 YYDKDF (reference sequence). V was clipped by 0 bases and J by 9 bases; unmatched bases: 1. The CDR3 has 12 residues. Written as DNA, the CDR3 is TGTGCCACCAGCAGAGATCAGGGGGCCCAGTACTTC. Translated: CATSRDQGAQYF.

The chain recombines TRBV7-2 with TRBJ1-1; tentative D call: TRBD1 (5 bases). The CDR3 length is 15 residues. V lost 2 bases to trimming and J lost 3 bases, with 13 bases between them. Germline loops: CDR1 SGHTA, CDR2 FQGNSA. CDR3 coding DNA: TGTGCCAGCAGCTTATCTCAGGGAGTGGACACTGAAGCTTTCTTT. Translating it yields CASSLSQGVDTEAFF.

The rearrangement links TRBV28 to TRBJ2-1; D unclear. V lost 10 bases to trimming and J lost 6 bases, with 34 bases between them. Looked up from germline, CDR1 is MDHEN and CDR2 is SYDVKM. CDR3 length: 19 amino acids. CDR3 nucleotides: TGTGCCACCGTAAAGGGTAGAGCGCGCCTCCTTTTCTCAGTCAATGAGCAGTTCTTC. Protein sequence: CATVKGRARLLFSVNEQFF.

The chain recombines TRBV15 with TRBJ2-5, with 7 nucleotides matching TRBD2. J gave up 2 bases and V 0 bases, and 3 bases lay outside the gene matches. Germline V gives CDR1 LNHNV, CDR2 YYDKDF (reference sequence). This CDR3 has 15 amino acids. CDR3 DNA: TGTGCCACCAGCAGAGATTCGGGGGGACAAGAGACCCAGTACTTC. Protein sequence: CATSRDSGGQETQYF.

This clonotype occurred a few times. V usage is TRBV12-3 or TRBV12-4 and J usage is TRBJ1-2; the D gene is possibly TRBD1 (6 bases). This CDR3 spans 14 amino acids. V was cut by 5 bases and J by 6 bases, with 16 bases left in between. The CDR3: CASSADRPFDGYTF. CDR3 DNA: TGTGCCAGCAGTGCAGACAGGCCCTTCGATGGCTACACCTTC.

The J gene is TRBJ1-1, the V gene TRBV11-2; D is unclear. CDR3 length equals 14 residues. Germline CDR1 and CDR2: SGHAT and FQNNGV. Trimming pared 1 base from V and 8 bases from J, leaving 14 bases between. CDR3 nucleotide sequence: TGTGCCAGCAGCTTAGGAGCGTTCCACTCAGAAGCTTTCTTT. It is translated as CASSLGAFHSEAFF.

CDR3 DNA sequence: TGTGCCAGCACCCACGTGGGGGTAGGCAACTATGGCTACACCTTC. This translates into CASTHVGVGNYGYTF. This chain uses TRBV12-3 or TRBV12-4 with TRBJ1-2; tentatively, D is TRBD1 (5 bases). The CDR3 extends over 15 amino acids. The germline V and J ends were trimmed by 7 bases and 2 bases, with 17 bases remaining between them.

CDR3 loop: CSASSRRDRGEAFF. The DNA for the CDR3 is TGCAGTGCTAGTAGCCGCCGGGACAGGGGGGAAGCTTTCTTT. This sequence joins TRBV20-1 and TRBJ1-1; TRBD1 matches at 11 bases. The CDR3 consists of 14 residues. Unmatched junction bases numbered 8, after V lost 3 bases and J lost 8 bases. Germline lookup yields CDR1 DFQATT and CDR2 SNEGSKA (reference sequence).

This clonotype was detected only a few times. The rearrangement uses TRBV10-3 and TRBJ1-1; unclear D gene. Per the germline V gene, CDR1 is ENHRY and CDR2 is SYGVKD. The CDR3 loop spans 14 amino acids. Trimming shortened V by 4 bases and J by 1 base, and 10 bases separated the two germline ends. CDR3 residues: CAISVAGSNTEAFF. In nucleotides, the CDR3 is TGTGCCATCAGTGTAGCAGGCTCGAACACTGAAGCTTTCTTT.

This clonotype has a single count. The V call is TRBV9, the J call TRBJ2-1; D possibly matches TRBD1 or TRBD2 (5 bases each). This CDR3 is built from 16 residues. In germline, CDR1 is SGDLS, CDR2 YYNGEE. V gave up 4 bases and J gave up 4 bases, with 18 bases separating them. This CDR3 is CASSPRVVWGYNEQFF. CDR3 in DNA: TGTGCCAGCAGCCCAAGGGTGGTCTGGGGGTACAATGAGCAGTTCTTC.

This clonotype has at least ten counts. The chain couples TRBV9 to TRBJ1-2, with TRBD1 as a possible D gene (5 bases). There are 15 residues in the CDR3. Germline loops: CDR1 SGDLS, CDR2 YYNGEE. Trimming took off 0 bases at V and 6 bases at J, with 15 bases between the two ends. CDR3 residues: CASSVEGRSLDGYTF. CDR3 DNA: TGTGCCAGCAGCGTAGAGGGACGGAGCCTGGATGGCTACACCTTC.

The chain joins TRBV11-3 to TRBJ2-7; the match to TRBD2 covers 8 bases. Trimming at V came to 5 bases and at J to 8 bases, leaving 5 bases not matched to a gene. CDR3 length: 12 residues. Germline lookup yields CDR1 SGHNT and CDR2 YENEEA. The CDR3 DNA follows: TGTGCCAGCAGCCCCGGGGGGGGCCAGCAGTACTTC. Protein product: CASSPGGGQQYF.

This clonotype was observed a few times. V is TRBV6-5 and J is TRBJ2-3; D is possibly TRBD2 (6 bases). CDR3 length: 15 residues. The germline V gene has CDR1 MNHEY and CDR2 SVGAGI. V lost 4 bases to trimming and J lost 2 bases, with 13 bases between them. DNA of the CDR3: TGTGCCAGCAGTTTGGGACTTACAATCACAGATACGCAGTATTTT. This codes for CASSLGLTITDTQYF.

This chain links TRBV11-3 with TRBJ2-1, with 10 bases aligning to TRBD2. V was clipped by 3 bases and J by 4 bases; unmatched bases: 6. Germline-derived CDR1 and CDR2 are SGHNT and YENEEA. CDR3 size: 16 residues. The CDR3 DNA sequence: TGTGCCAGCAGCTTCCGACGGACTAGCGGATACAATGAGCAGTTCTTC. Amino acid sequence: CASSFRRTSGYNEQFF.